The present entry profiles one T cell receptor (beta chain) with its context. What it recognizes is unknown. TCRdb redid the calling of the 5' RACE reads with MiXCR, one entry per CDR3 protein. This sample carries about 240,000 distinct CDR3 sequences, about 11% of them seen once, and the ten largest clones take 8% to 10%. This record comes from a study of identical twins. Study findings and constraints: Within cord blood, abundant beta clonotypes carried fewer insertions, but memory repertoires showed no such trend. Modelling underestimated the level of out-of-frame TCR alpha sharing observed in monozygotic twins.

The germline gives CDR1 SGHAT, CDR2 FQDESV (reference sequence). J was trimmed by 1 base and V by 5 bases; bases with no gene match: 7. The CDR3 consists of 16 residues. This TCR was sampled from a man in his forties or fifties in good health. This sequence joins TRBV11-1 and TRBJ1-1, with 10 bases aligning to TRBD1. The specimen was memory T cells sorted from blood. The CDR3: CASSLDRGRQNTEAFF. In DNA, the CDR3 is TGTGCCAGCAGCCTAGACAGGGGGCGGCAGAACACTGAAGCTTTCTTT.